This T cell receptor (beta chain) appears in the sequencing data of a study of T cells in Graves' hyperthyroidism and ophthalmopathy. Study results and limitations: Ophthalmopathy was distinguished from stable hyperthyroidism by 13 V-J signatures.

V was shortened by 5 bases and J by 1 base, with 13 bases between the two germline ends. Germline V lookup: CDR1 SEHNR, CDR2 FQNEAQ (reference sequence). The CDR3 spans 15 residues. With respect to this clonotype: Its antigen is as yet unknown.

TCR beta CDR3 region amplification was performed from RNA transcripts. With the HTBI primer set, the TCR CDR3 went through a first round of RT-PCR. Each CDR3 protein is one row after TCRdb ran MiXCR on the multiplex PCR reads. The sample includes roughly 570,000 distinct CDR3 sequences, around 46% seen only once; the top ten take approximately 7.5%. This TCR was recovered from a woman aged 18-29 years with Graves' hyperthyroidism. Sequencing was carried out using peripheral blood or thyroid tissue (not recorded which). This rearrangement joins TRBV7-9 to TRBJ2-3, with D possibly being TRBD1 (6 bases). The CDR3 nucleotides are TGTGCCAGCAGCCCGAACCGGACAGGCACAGATACGCAGTATTTT. Protein: CASSPNRTGTDTQYF. The full variable domain, its missing parts supplied by reference TRBV7-9 and TRBJ2-3, is DTGVSQNPRHKITKRGQNVTFRCDPISEHNRLYWYRQTLGQGPEFLTYFQNEAQLEKSRLLSDRFSAERPKGSFSTLEIQRTEQGDSAMYLCASSPNRTGTDTQYFGPGTRLTVL.